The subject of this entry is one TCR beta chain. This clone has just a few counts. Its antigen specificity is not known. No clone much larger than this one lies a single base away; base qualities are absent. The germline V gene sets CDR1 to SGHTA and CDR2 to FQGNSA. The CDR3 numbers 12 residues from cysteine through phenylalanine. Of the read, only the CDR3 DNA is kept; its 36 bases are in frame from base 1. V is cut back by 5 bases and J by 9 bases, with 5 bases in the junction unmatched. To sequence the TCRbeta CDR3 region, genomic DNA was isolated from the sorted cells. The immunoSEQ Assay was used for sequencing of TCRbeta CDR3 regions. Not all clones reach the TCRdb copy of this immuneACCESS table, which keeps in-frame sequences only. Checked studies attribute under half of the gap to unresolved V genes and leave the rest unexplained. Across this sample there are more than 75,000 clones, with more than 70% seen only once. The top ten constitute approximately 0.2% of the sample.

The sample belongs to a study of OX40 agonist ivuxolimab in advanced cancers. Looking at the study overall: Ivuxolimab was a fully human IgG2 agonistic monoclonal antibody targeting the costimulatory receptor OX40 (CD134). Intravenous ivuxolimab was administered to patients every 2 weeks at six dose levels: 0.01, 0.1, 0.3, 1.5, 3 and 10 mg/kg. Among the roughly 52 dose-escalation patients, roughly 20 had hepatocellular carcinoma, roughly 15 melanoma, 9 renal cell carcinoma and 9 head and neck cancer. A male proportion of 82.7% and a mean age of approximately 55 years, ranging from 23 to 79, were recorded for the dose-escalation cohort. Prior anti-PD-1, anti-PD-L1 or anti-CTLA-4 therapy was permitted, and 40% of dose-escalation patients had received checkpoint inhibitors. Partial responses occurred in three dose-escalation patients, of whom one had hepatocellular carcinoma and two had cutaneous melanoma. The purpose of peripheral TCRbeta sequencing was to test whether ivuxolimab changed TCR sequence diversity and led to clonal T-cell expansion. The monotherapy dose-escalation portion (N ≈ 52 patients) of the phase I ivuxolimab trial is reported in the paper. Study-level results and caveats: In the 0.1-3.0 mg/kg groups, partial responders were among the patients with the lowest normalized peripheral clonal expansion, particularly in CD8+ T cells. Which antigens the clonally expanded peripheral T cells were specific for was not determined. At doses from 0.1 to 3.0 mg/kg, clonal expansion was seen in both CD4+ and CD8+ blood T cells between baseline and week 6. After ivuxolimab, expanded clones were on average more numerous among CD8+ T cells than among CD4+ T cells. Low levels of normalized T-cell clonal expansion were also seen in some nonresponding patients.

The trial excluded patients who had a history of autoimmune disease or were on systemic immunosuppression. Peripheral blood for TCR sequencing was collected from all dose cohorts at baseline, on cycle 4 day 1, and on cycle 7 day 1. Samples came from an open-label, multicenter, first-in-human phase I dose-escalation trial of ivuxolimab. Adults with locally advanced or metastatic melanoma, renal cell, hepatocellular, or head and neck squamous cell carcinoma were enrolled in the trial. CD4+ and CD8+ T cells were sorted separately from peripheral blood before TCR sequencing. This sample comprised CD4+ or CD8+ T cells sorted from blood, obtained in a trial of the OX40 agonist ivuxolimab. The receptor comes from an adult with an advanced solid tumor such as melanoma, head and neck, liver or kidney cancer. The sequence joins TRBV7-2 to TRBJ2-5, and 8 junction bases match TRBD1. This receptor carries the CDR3 CASSKQGVAQYF. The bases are TGTGCCAGCAGCAAACAGGGGGTGGCCCAGTACTTC.